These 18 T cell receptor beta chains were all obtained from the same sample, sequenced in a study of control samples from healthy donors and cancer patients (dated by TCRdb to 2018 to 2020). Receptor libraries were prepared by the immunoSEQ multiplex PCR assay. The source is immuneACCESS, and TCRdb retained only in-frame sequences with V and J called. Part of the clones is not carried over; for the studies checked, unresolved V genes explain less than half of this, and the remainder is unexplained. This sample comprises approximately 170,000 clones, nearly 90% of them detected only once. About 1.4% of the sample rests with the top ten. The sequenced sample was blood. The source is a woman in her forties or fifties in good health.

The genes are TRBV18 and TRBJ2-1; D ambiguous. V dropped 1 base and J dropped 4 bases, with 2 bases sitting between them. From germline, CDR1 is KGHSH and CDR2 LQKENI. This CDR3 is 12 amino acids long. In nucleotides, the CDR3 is TGTGCCAGCTCACCACAGTACAATGAGCAGTTCTTC. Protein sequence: CASSPQYNEQFF.

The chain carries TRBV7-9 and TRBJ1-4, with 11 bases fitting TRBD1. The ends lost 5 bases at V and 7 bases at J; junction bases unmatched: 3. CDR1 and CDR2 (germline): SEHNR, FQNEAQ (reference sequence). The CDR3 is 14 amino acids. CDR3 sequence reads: CASSADRGLEKLFF. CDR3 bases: TGTGCCAGCAGCGCGGACAGGGGGCTTGAAAAACTGTTTTTT.

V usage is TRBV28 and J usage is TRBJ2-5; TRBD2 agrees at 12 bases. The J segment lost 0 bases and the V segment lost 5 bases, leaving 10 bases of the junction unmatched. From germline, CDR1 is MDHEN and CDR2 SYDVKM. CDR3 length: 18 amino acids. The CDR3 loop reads CASSPLPGLAGYQETQYF. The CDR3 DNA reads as TGTGCCAGCAGTCCCCTCCCCGGACTAGCGGGGTACCAAGAGACCCAGTACTTC.

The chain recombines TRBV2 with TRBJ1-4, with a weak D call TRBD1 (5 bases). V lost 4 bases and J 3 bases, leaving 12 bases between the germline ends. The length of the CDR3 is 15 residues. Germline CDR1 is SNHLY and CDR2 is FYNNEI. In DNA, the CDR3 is TGTGCCAGCAGTGTAGTTCCAGGGTCTAATGAAAAACTGTTTTTT. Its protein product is CASSVVPGSNEKLFF.

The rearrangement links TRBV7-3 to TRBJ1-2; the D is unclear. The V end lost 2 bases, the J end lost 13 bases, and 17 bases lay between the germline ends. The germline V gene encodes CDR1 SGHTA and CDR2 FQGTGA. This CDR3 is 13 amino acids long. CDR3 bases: TGTGCCAGCAGCTTAGGGCCCCAAACTCCCGTCACCTTC. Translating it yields CASSLGPQTPVTF.

The DNA for the CDR3 is TGTGCCAGCACCTCAGTGGGCACTGAAGCTTTCTTT. Its protein is CASTSVGTEAFF. This chain joins TRBV27 and TRBJ1-1; D gene unclear. Germline V CDR1 and CDR2: MNHEY, SMNVEV (reference sequence). This CDR3 comprises 12 residues. Trimming removed 7 bases at V and 4 bases at J, with 10 bases between.

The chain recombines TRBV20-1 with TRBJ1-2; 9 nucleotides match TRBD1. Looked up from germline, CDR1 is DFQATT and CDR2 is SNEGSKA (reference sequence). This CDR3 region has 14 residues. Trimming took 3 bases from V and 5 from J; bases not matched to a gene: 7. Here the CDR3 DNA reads TGCAGTGCTAGTACGGGACAGGGAATTTATGGCTACACCTTC. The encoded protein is CSASTGQGIYGYTF.

This chain's CDR3 is CSARGGGGYTF. DNA for the CDR3: TGCAGTGCTAGAGGGGGGGGTGGCTACACCTTC. V and J are TRBV20-1 and TRBJ1-2, with D possibly being TRBD1 (5 bases). Germline CDR1 is DFQATT and CDR2 is SNEGSKA (reference sequence). Trimming pared 1 base from V and 7 bases from J, leaving 7 bases between. This CDR3 is built from 11 residues.

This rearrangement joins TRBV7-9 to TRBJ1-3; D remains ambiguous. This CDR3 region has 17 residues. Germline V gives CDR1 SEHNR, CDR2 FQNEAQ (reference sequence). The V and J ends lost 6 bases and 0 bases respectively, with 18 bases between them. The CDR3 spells CASSIHGLHSSGNTIYF. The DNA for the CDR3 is TGTGCCAGCAGTATCCATGGCCTACACTCCTCTGGAAACACCATATATTTT. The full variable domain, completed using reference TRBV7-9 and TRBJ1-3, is DTGVSQNPRHKITKRGQNVTFRCDPISEHNRLYWYRQTLGQGPEFLTYFQNEAQLEKSRLLSDRFSAERPKGSFSTLEIQRTEQGDSAMYLCASSIHGLHSSGNTIYFGEGSWLTVV.

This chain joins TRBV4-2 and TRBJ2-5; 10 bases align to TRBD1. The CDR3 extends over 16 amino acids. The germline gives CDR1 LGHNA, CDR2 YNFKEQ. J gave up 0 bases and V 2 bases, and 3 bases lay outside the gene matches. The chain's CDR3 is CASSQSGQGYQETQYF. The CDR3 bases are TGTGCCAGCAGCCAATCGGGACAGGGGTACCAAGAGACCCAGTACTTC.

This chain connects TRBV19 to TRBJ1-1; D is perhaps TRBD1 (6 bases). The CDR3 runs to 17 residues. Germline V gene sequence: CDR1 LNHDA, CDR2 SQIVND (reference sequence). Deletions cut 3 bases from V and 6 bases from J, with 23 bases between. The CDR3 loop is CASSISGVLFGNAEAFF. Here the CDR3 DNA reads TGTGCCAGTAGTATTTCAGGGGTCCTTTTCGGTAACGCTGAAGCTTTCTTT.

CDR3: CASTNLGQGTRNTIYF. The CDR3 nucleotides are TGTGCCAGCACTAACCTCGGACAGGGGACGAGGAACACCATATATTTT. The rearrangement joins TRBV6-6 to TRBJ1-3, with 9 bases identical to TRBD1. This CDR3 spans 16 amino acids. With V trimmed by 7 bases and J by 7 bases, 14 bases remained unmatched. Looked up from germline, CDR1 is MNHNY and CDR2 is SVGAGI (reference sequence).

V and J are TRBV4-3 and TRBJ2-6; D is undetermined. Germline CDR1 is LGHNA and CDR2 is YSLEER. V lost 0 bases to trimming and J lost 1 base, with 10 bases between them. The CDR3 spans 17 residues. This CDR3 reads CASSQESSVSGANVLTF. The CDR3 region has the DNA TGCGCCAGCAGCCAAGAATCGTCGGTATCTGGGGCCAACGTCCTGACTTTC.

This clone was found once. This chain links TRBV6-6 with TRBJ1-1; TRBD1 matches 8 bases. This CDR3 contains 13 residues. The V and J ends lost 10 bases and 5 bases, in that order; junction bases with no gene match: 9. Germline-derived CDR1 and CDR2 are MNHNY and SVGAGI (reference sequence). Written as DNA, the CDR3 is TGTGCCACCAGCAGGGGGCTGGGGACTGAAGCTTTCTTT. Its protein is CATSRGLGTEAFF.

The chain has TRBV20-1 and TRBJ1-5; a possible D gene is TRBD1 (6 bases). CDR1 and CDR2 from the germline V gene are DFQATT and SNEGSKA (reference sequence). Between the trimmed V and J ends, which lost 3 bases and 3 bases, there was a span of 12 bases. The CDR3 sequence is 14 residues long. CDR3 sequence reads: CSASAGATNQPQHF. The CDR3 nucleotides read TGCAGTGCTAGTGCGGGGGCGACCAATCAGCCCCAGCATTTT.

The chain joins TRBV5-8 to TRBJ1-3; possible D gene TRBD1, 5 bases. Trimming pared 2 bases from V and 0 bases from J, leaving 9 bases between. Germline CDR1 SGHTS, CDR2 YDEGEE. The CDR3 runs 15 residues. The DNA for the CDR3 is TGTGCCAGCAGCTTACCGGGGACCTCTGGAAACACCATATATTTT. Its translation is CASSLPGTSGNTIYF. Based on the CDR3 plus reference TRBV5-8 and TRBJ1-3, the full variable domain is EAGVTQSPTHLIKTRGQQATLRCSPISGHTSVYWYQQALGLGLQFLLWYDEGEERNRGNFPPRFSGRQFPNYSSELNVNALELEDSALYLCASSLPGTSGNTIYFGEGSWLTVV.

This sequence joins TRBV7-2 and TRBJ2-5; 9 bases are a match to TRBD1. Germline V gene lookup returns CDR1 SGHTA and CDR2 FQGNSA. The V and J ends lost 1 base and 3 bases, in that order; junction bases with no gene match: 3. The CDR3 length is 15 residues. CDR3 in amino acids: CASSLETGGEETQYF. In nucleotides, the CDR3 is TGTGCCAGCAGCTTAGAAACAGGGGGCGAAGAGACCCAGTACTTC.

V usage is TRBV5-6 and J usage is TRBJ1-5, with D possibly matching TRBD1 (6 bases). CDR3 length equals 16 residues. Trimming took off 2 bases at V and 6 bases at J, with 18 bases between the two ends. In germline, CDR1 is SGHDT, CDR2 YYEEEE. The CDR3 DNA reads TGTGCCAGCAGCTTACAGGGTCTTGGTTCTCGTCAGCCCCAGCATTTT. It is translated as CASSLQGLGSRQPQHF.